This T cell receptor beta chain stems from a study of CD8+CD57+ T cells in acquired aplastic anemia. Study background: Sorted CD4+ and CD8+ cells yielded around 3.3 ug of DNA on average.

Regarding the study as a whole: Both patients and controls carried the same twenty-nine CD8+ CDR3 sequences. Levels of CD8+ Simpson's diversity were not significantly distinct in patients versus controls.

The use of genomic DNA as template underpinned the TCR beta VDJ and CDR3 profiling. TCRdb reanalysed the reads using MiXCR and keeps one entry per CDR3 protein. The sample includes 250,000 to 350,000 distinct CDR3 sequences, about 56% of them seen just once. Trimming took 4 bases from V and 5 from J; bases not matched to a gene: 5. Germline V gene lookup returns CDR1 LNHDA and CDR2 SQIVND (reference sequence). The CDR3 loop spans 14 amino acids. This clonotype was counted only a few times. The antigen is not known. The sequenced sample was sorted CD4+, CD8+, or CD8+CD57+ T cells (not recorded which) from PBMCs. This receptor was obtained from a human donor with severe aplastic anemia or a healthy control (not recorded which). The chain combines TRBV19 with TRBJ2-1; 7 positions match TRBD2. The CDR3 nucleotides read TGTGCCAGTAGTAGGGGGGGTGACAACAATGAGCAGTTCTTC. It is translated as CASSRGGDNNEQFF. Complete variable domain (other parts from reference TRBV19 and TRBJ2-1): DGGITQSPKYLFRKEGQNVTLSCEQNLNHDAMYWYRQDPGQGLRLIYYSQIVNDFQKGDIAEGYSVSREKKESFPLTVTSAQKNPTAFYLCASSRGGDNNEQFFGPGTRLTVL.